This T cell receptor (beta chain) was captured in a study of T cell clones after liver transplantation (dated by TCRdb to about 2019). Concerning the study at large: ITN030ST, the source of the samples, was a randomized trial that attempted immunosuppression withdrawal within 2 years of liver transplantation. Blood samples were taken pre-transplant, pre-randomization before withdrawal, and post-randomization after full withdrawal or failed withdrawal. To count as tolerant, a recipient had to stay completely off immunosuppression for at least one year without liver enzymes climbing beyond twice the upper limit of normal. Third party-reactive TCRbeta sequences were also identified from pre-transplant MLRs to serve as an antigen-independent comparator for donor-reactive sequences. The studied cohort comprised 8 liver transplant recipients, 3 classified as tolerant and 5 as non-tolerant. After a pre-transplant mixed lymphocyte reaction, TCRbeta sequencing was used to pinpoint donor-reactive T cell clones, which were subsequently tracked in post-transplant blood. Until randomization at 12-24 months post-transplant, subjects were given standard immunosuppression, with no induction therapy. Three of the eight recipients were HCV-positive; the others were transplanted for non-autoimmune, non-viral indications. The paper's findings and limits, for the study overall: Donor-reactive sequences declined more than third party-reactive ones, suggesting partial antigen-specific deletion unrelated to withdrawal success. Conclusions were preliminary, limited by small, heterogeneous patient numbers and non-standardized post-transplant time points. Because allograft tissue specimens were not available, migration of donor-reactive T cells into the graft, rather than deletion, may have occurred. Circulating donor-reactive CD4 TCRbeta sequences fell significantly post-transplant in 5 of 8 subjects, irrespective of tolerance or HCV status. In a couple of subjects, low numbers of available donor cells limited the measurable donor-reactive repertoire. After accounting for repertoire turnover, donor-reactive detection was significantly reduced in 7 of 8 subjects for CD4 and 8 of 8 for CD8.

High-throughput TCRbeta CDR3 sequencing of frozen genomic DNA was performed by immunoSEQ, including PCR amplification, mapping, bias correction and internal controls. Concerning the study's data processing: Productive rearrangements were kept, and unique TCRbeta sequences were defined by CDR3 nucleotide sequence plus V and J gene. A sequence counted as donor-reactive only if the sequence showed at least 5-fold expansion in CFSE-low cells compared with unstimulated pre-transplant cells and had a frequency of at least 0.01%. Per-subject minimum frequency thresholds, based on the lowest-template unstimulated sample, ensured at least 90% detection power. Jensen-Shannon divergence between the top 1000 TCRbeta sequences post- versus pre-transplant served as the measure of repertoire turnover. Two-sided Fisher's exact tests were used to test for changes in how often donor-reactive sequences were detected. TCRdb's version of the immuneACCESS table is confined to in-frame rearrangements and falls short of the full clone set. An unresolved V gene accounts for under half of the shortfall where checked; the remainder is of unknown origin. The V and J calls and the clone size are those of that table, but D and trimming were determined from the DNA. Recorded for this sample are 70,000 to 80,000 clones; roughly nine tenths of them occurred a single time. The ten largest clonotypes hold less than 3% of the sample.

What the time point label conveys for this sample: pre-transplant. Thawed unstimulated PBMCs were stained for CD3, CD4 and CD8 and FACS-sorted into CD3+CD4+ and CD3+CD8+ populations. All 8 studied subjects were randomized to immunosuppression withdrawal. The Qiagen DNeasy Blood and Tissue Kit was used for genomic DNA isolation. A remark on this clone: The antigen this receptor binds is unknown. Within one base of it there is no much larger clone, and no base qualities were kept.

As encoded in the germline V gene (reference sequence), CDR1 is LNHDA while CDR2 is SQIVND. Compared with germline, V lacks 6 bases and J lacks 4 bases; bases without a gene match: 8. From cysteine to phenylalanine, the CDR3 is 15 amino acids long. CDR3 DNA only is kept here, 45 bases in frame from base 1. The sequenced sample was CD4+ T cells from blood, obtained before liver transplant. The chain employs TRBV19 and TRBJ1-3, with 8 bases matching TRBD1. The clonotype was recovered from a human donor who received a liver transplant. The CDR3 protein is CASSRGQARGNTIYF. The sequenced DNA is TGTGCCAGTAGCCGGGGACAGGCCAGGGGAAACACCATATATTTT.